This note documents a single TCR beta chain sequence. This sample is drawn from a study of blood T cells in healthy people across ages. It was with a sample-barcoded 5' primer and a J-beta primer mix that a second PCR of about 7 to 12 cycles was run. Carrying 12 random nucleotides, a template-switch adaptor labeled each individual cDNA molecule. TCRdb re-called the 5' RACE reads with MiXCR, one entry per CDR3 protein. The sample has hundreds of thousands of distinct CDR3 sequences, about 21% seen once. V gave up 3 bases and J gave up 0 bases; unmatched junction bases: 10. Germline V gene lookup returns CDR1 DFQATT and CDR2 SNEGSKA (reference sequence). This CDR3 comprises 17 residues.

This clonotype was obtained from an older man in good health. V is TRBV20-1 and J is TRBJ2-1; TRBD2 aligns across 8 bases. Material: blood. The CDR3 sequence is CSASLELAGGSYNEQFF. The CDR3 DNA follows: TGCAGTGCTAGTCTCGAGCTAGCGGGTGGCTCCTACAATGAGCAGTTCTTC.